This T cell receptor beta chain comes out of a study of blood T cell repertoires in COVID-19. The overall study: T cells, B-cell-depleted T cells, or PBMCs supplied cDNA or gDNA.

Germline-derived CDR1 and CDR2 are SGHRS and YFSETQ. This CDR3 region has 15 residues. The J segment lost 5 bases and the V segment lost 3 bases, leaving 6 bases of the junction unmatched. Profiled with immunoSEQ multiplex PCR; TCRdb holds only in-frame clones, not every one. Among about 200,000 clones listed, just over 85% were seen once. Sequenced: peripheral blood. The rearrangement links TRBV5-1 to TRBJ2-7, with 12 bases aligning to TRBD1. This TCR derives from a man in his thirties or forties who had recovered from COVID-19. CDR3 loop: CASSSLGTGGDEQYF. CDR3 nucleotide sequence: TGCGCCAGCAGCTCCCTCGGGACAGGGGGCGACGAGCAGTACTTC.